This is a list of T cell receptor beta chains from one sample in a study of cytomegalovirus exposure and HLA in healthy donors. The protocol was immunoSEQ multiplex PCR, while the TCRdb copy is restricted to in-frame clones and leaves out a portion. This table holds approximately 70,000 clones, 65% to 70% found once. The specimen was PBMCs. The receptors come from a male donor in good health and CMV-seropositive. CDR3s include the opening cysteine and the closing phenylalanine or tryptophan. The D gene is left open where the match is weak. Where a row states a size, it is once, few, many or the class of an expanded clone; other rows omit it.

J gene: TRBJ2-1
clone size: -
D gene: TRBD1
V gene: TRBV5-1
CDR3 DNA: TGCGCCAGCAGCGCGGACAGGGCCCCGGACAATGAGCAGTTCTTC
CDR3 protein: CASSADRAPDNEQFF

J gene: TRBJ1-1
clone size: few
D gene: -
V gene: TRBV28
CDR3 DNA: TGTGCCAGCAGTTCGGTCGAAGCTTTCTTT
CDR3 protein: CASSSVEAFF

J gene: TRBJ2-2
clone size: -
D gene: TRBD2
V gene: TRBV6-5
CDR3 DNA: TGTGCCAGCAGTTACTCGGCTAGCGGGGGGCTCGGGGAGCTGTTTTTT
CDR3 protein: CASSYSASGGLGELFF

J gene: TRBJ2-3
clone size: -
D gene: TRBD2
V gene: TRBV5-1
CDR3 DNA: TGCGCCAGCAGTGAGCGGGGGGACACAGATACGCAGTATTTT
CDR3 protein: CASSERGDTDTQYF

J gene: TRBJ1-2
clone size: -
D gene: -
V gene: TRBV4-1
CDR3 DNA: TGCGCCAGCAGCCAAGGAGGCCAGGGTCTGGGTGGCTACACCTTC
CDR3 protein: CASSQGGQGLGGYTF

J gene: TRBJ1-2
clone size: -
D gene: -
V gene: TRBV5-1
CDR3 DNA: TGCGCCAGCAGCTGGGACACCAACTATGGCTACACCTTC
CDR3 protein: CASSWDTNYGYTF

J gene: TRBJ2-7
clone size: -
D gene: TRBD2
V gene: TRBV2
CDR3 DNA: TGTGCCAGCAGGGGGAGACTAGCGGGACGCGGCGAGCAGTACTTC
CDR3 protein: CASRGRLAGRGEQYF

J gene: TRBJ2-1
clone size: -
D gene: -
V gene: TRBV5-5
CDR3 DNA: TGTGCCAGCAGCACGCAAGGGAGGGGGGGTGGTGAGCAGTTCTTC
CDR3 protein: CASSTQGRGGGEQFF

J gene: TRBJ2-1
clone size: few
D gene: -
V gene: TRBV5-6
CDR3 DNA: TGTGCCAGCAGCTCCACTTCTAACAGGGACAATGAGCAGTTCTTC
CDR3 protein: CASSSTSNRDNEQFF

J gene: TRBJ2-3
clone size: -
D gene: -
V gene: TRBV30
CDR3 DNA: TGTGCCTGGGGACAAGGGGGGGCCACAGATACGCAGTATTTT
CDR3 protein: CAWGQGGATDTQYF